The 20 T cell receptor beta chains below come from one sample, sequenced in a study of OX40 agonist ivuxolimab in advanced cancers. The assay was immunoSEQ multiplex PCR, and TCRdb's table has in-frame clones only and misses some. The sample carries 65,000 to 95,000 clones, around 80% recorded once. This material consisted of CD4+ or CD8+ T cells sorted from blood, taken in a trial of the OX40 agonist ivuxolimab. All receptors derive from an adult with an advanced solid tumor such as melanoma, head and neck, liver or kidney cancer.

The chain links TRBV7-2 to TRBJ1-2; D call uncertain. The CDR3 extends over 14 amino acids. Per the germline V gene, CDR1 is SGHTA and CDR2 is FQGNSA. V lost 5 bases and J 5 bases, leaving 15 bases between the germline ends. The CDR3 DNA reads TGTGCCAGCAGCCAGAAGGCAGTTAATTATGGCTACACCTTC. It encodes CASSQKAVNYGYTF.

The chain carries TRBV9 and TRBJ2-3; D uncertain. Trimming left V 0 bases short and J 2 bases short, with 13 bases between. This CDR3 contains 16 residues. Germline lookup yields CDR1 SGDLS and CDR2 YYNGEE. The CDR3 bases are TGTGCCAGCAGCGTAGGAGTAGCCCAGTACACAGATACGCAGTATTTT. Its protein is CASSVGVAQYTDTQYF.

The genes are TRBV29-1 and TRBJ1-4, with 8 bases fitting TRBD1. The V segment lost 5 bases and the J segment 0 bases; nucleotides outside the gene matches: 8. The length of the CDR3 is 16 residues. Germline lookup yields CDR1 SQVTM and CDR2 ANQGSEA. Written as DNA, the CDR3 is TGCAGCGTTTTCGGGACAGGCCTCGCAACTAATGAAAAACTGTTTTTT. Translated, it gives CSVFGTGLATNEKLFF.

CDR3 DNA: TGCGCCATCCCGCCAGCCGTCACAACGACAGATACGCAGTATTTT. Protein product: CAIPPAVTTTDTQYF. The chain is built from TRBV4-3 and TRBJ2-3, with D uncertain. The CDR3 has 15 residues. Trimming pared 10 bases from V and 3 bases from J, leaving 20 bases between. Germline lookup yields CDR1 LGHNA and CDR2 YSLEER.

The chain couples TRBV29-1 to TRBJ1-1, with D perhaps TRBD1 (6 bases). CDR1 SQVTM and CDR2 ANQGSEA come from the germline V gene. The V end lost 7 bases, the J end lost 8 bases, and 17 bases lay between the germline ends. The CDR3 extends over 12 amino acids. The CDR3: CSAGGGDREAFF. The CDR3 nucleotides read TGCAGCGCCGGCGGGGGAGACAGGGAAGCTTTCTTT.

The genes are TRBV11-2 and TRBJ2-3; D unclear. Germline lookup yields CDR1 SGHAT and CDR2 FQNNGV. CDR3 length: 12 residues. Between the trimmed V and J ends, which lost 3 bases and 3 bases, there was a span of 4 bases. The CDR3 protein is CASSFTTDTQYF. In DNA, the CDR3 is TGTGCCAGCAGCTTTACTACAGATACGCAGTATTTT.

The chain employs TRBV2 and TRBJ1-6; D perhaps matches TRBD1 (6 bases). CDR1 is SNHLY and CDR2 is FYNNEI in the germline V gene. Trimming shortened V by 1 base and J by 4 bases, and 14 bases separated the two germline ends. The CDR3 runs to 17 residues. CDR3 DNA sequence: TGTGCCAGCAGTGAAGGGGCAGGAGGGGGTTATAATTCACCCCTCCACTTT. This gives the protein CASSEGAGGGYNSPLHF.

The chain is built from TRBV5-1 and TRBJ2-3; D is unclear. Per the germline V gene, CDR1 is SGHRS and CDR2 is YFSETQ. This CDR3 is built from 14 residues. Trimming cost V 0 bases and J 2 bases, with 7 bases left between them. Here the CDR3 DNA reads TGCGCCAGCAGCTTGGGCGGAGACACAGATACGCAGTATTTT. It specifies CASSLGGDTDTQYF.

J is TRBJ1-5 and V is TRBV6-5; D may be TRBD1 (5 bases). The germline V and J ends were trimmed by 2 bases and 3 bases, with 11 bases remaining between them. This CDR3 contains 15 residues. Germline V gene lookup returns CDR1 MNHEY and CDR2 SVGAGI. CDR3: CASSYAAGHNQPQHF. In DNA, the CDR3 is TGTGCCAGCAGTTACGCGGCAGGGCACAATCAGCCCCAGCATTTT.

The V gene is TRBV9, the J gene TRBJ2-7, with 7 bases fitting TRBD1. CDR3 length: 15 amino acids. The V gene's germline CDR1 is SGDLS and CDR2 YYNGEE. Trimming cost V 4 bases and J 0 bases; bases outside gene matches: 7. The CDR3 protein is CASSPRTGSSYEQYF. CDR3 DNA: TGTGCCAGCAGCCCTCGGACAGGATCCTCCTACGAGCAGTACTTC.

This clone was observed once. The chain couples TRBV19 to TRBJ2-2; D might be TRBD1 or TRBD2, each matching 5 bases. Germline values: CDR1 LNHDA, CDR2 SQIVND (reference sequence). Trimming left V 5 bases short and J 5 bases short, with 12 bases between. The CDR3 runs 14 residues. CDR3 bases: TGTGCCAGTAGTGGGTCTTGGGGGACCGGGGAGCTGTTTTTT. Its translation is CASSGSWGTGELFF.

This chain's CDR3 is CASSLLRGEKLFF. In nucleotides, the CDR3 is TGTGCCAGCAGCTTATTAAGGGGTGAAAAACTGTTTTTT. The chain joins TRBV7-2 to TRBJ1-4; D may be TRBD1 (5 bases). Germline V gene sequence: CDR1 SGHTA, CDR2 FQGNSA. The CDR3 has 13 amino acids. V gave up 2 bases and J gave up 7 bases, with 8 bases separating them.

J is TRBJ1-2 and V is TRBV5-5, with TRBD1 as a possible D gene (5 bases). In germline, CDR1 is SGHKS, CDR2 YYEKEE (reference sequence). The V end was cut by 2 bases, the J end by 6 bases, with 11 bases between. The CDR3 is 13 residues long. The chain's CDR3 is CASSFHGGNGYTF. CDR3 DNA: TGTGCCAGCAGCTTCCACGGGGGGAATGGCTACACCTTC.

The chain carries TRBV5-1 and TRBJ2-3, with 8 nucleotides matching TRBD1. Germline values: CDR1 SGHRS, CDR2 YFSETQ. The CDR3 runs to 15 residues. With V trimmed by 4 bases and J by 5 bases, 9 bases remained unmatched. The CDR3 sequence is CASSLNGQGGDTQYF. In DNA form, the CDR3 reads TGCGCCAGCAGCCTTAATGGACAGGGAGGAGATACGCAGTATTTT.

This clone showed up just a few times. The rearrangement links TRBV6-1 to TRBJ2-7; D unclear. This CDR3 has 14 residues. Trimming left V 1 base short and J 1 base short, with 8 bases between. Germline V CDR1 and CDR2: MNHNS, SASEGT. CDR3 coding DNA: TGTGCCAGCAGTGAAGTCTTAGGGTCCTACGAGCAGTACTTC. Translated: CASSEVLGSYEQYF.

The sample holds one count of this clone. The rearrangement joins TRBV2 to TRBJ2-1, with D maybe TRBD2 (5 bases). Germline CDR1 and CDR2: SNHLY and FYNNEI. The V end was cut by 5 bases, the J end by 12 bases, with 14 bases between. The CDR3 length is 12 residues. DNA for the CDR3: TGTGCCAGCAGTTATTCAACCCGGGGGCAGTTCTTC. Amino acids: CASSYSTRGQFF.

The chain's CDR3 is CASSLLWTQNNSPLHF. The CDR3 DNA sequence: TGTGCCAGCAGTCTCCTATGGACCCAAAATAATTCACCCCTCCACTTT. This chain links TRBV27 with TRBJ1-6; D not resolved. V was shortened by 5 bases and J by 5 bases, with 16 bases between the two germline ends. Germline V gene data show CDR1 as MNHEY and CDR2 as SMNVEV (reference sequence). The CDR3 runs 16 residues.

The chain recombines TRBV6-5 with TRBJ1-2; 8 bases match TRBD1. Trimming at V came to 4 bases and at J to 4 bases, leaving 8 bases not matched to a gene. The V gene's germline CDR1 is MNHEY and CDR2 SVGAGI. This CDR3 comprises 15 residues. The CDR3 bases are TGTGCCAGCAGTTCCTGGACAGGGTCGAGCTATGGCTACACCTTC. It encodes CASSSWTGSSYGYTF.

The chain employs TRBV2 and TRBJ1-2; TRBD1 might be the D (6 bases). The germline V and J ends were trimmed by 5 bases and 4 bases, with 14 bases remaining between them. This CDR3 has 14 amino acids. Per the germline V gene, CDR1 is SNHLY and CDR2 is FYNNEI. The CDR3 sequence is CASSPRMGAYGYTF. CDR3 nucleotide sequence: TGTGCCAGCAGTCCCCGCATGGGGGCCTATGGCTACACCTTC.

The chain combines TRBV18 with TRBJ1-4; D is unresolved. Trimming removed 0 bases from V and 3 bases from J, with 5 bases in between. The CDR3 has 14 amino acids. In germline, CDR1 is KGHSH, CDR2 LQKENI. The CDR3 protein is CASSPPSSNEKLFF. CDR3 bases: TGTGCCAGCTCACCACCATCGTCTAATGAAAAACTGTTTTTT.